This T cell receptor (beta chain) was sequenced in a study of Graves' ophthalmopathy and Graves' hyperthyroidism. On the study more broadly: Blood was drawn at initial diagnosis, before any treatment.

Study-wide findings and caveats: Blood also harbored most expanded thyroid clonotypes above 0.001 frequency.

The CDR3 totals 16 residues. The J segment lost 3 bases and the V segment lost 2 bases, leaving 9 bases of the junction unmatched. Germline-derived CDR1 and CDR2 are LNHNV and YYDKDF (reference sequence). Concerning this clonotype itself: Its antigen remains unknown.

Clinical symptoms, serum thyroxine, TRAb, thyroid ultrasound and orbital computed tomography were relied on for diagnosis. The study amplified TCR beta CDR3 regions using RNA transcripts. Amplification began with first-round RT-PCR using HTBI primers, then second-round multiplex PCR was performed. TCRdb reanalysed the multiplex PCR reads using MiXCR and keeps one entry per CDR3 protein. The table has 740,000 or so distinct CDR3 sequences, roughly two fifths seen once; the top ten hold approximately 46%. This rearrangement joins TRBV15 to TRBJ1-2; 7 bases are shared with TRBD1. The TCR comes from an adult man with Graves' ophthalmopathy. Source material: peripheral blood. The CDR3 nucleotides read TGTGCCACCAGCAGAACTCGGGCAGGGGGGTACTATGGCTACACCTTC. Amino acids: CATSRTRAGGYYGYTF.